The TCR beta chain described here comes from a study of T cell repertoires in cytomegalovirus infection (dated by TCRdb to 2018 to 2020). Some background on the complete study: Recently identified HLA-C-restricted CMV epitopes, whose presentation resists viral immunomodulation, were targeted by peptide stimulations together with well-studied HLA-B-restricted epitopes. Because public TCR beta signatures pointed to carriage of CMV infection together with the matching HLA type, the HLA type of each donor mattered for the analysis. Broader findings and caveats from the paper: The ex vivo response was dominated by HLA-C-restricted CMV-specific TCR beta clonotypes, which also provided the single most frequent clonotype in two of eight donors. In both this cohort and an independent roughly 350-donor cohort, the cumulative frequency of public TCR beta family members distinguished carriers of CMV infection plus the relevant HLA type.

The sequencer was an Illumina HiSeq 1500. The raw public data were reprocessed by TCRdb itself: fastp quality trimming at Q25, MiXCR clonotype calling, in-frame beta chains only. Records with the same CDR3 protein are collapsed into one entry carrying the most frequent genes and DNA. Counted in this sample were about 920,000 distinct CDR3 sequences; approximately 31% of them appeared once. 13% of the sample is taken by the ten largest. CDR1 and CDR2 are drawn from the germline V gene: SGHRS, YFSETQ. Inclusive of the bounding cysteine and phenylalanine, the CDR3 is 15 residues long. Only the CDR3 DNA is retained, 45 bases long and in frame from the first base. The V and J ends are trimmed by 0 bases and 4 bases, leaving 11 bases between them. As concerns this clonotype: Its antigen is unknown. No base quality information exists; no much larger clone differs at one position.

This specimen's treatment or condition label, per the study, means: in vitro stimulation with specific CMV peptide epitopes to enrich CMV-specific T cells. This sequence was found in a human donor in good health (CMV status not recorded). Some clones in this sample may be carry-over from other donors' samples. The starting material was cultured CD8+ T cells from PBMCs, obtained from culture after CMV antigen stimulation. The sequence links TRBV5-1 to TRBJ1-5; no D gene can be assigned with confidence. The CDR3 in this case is CASSLDALGNQPQHF. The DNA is TGCGCCAGCAGCTTGGACGCTCTGGGTAATCAGCCCCAGCATTTT.